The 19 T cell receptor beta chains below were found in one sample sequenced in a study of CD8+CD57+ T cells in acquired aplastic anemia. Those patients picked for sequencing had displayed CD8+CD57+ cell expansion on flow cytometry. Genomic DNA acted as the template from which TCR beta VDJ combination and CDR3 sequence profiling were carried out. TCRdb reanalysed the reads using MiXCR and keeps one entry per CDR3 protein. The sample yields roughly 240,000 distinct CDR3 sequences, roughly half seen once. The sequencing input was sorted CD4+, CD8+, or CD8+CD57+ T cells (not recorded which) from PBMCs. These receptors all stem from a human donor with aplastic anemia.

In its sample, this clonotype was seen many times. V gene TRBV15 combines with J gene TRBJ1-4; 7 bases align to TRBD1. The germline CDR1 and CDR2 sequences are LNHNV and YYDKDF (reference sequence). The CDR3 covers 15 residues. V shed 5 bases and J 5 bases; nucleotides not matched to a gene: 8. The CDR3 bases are TGTGCCACCAGCCTTGACAGGGCCCCCAATGAAAAACTGTTTTTT. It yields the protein CATSLDRAPNEKLFF.

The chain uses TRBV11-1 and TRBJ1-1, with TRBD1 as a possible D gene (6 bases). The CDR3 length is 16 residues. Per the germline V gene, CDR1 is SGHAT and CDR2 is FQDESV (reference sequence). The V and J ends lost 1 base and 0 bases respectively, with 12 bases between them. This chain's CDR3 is CASSLGVGGLNTEAFF. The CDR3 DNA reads TGTGCCAGCAGCTTAGGGGTGGGGGGCTTGAACACTGAAGCTTTCTTT.

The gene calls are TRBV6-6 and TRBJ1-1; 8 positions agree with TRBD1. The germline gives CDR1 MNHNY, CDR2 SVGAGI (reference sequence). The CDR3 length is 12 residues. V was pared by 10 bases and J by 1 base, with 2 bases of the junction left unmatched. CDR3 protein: CANRGENTEAFF. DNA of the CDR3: TGTGCCAACAGGGGGGAGAACACTGAAGCTTTCTTT.

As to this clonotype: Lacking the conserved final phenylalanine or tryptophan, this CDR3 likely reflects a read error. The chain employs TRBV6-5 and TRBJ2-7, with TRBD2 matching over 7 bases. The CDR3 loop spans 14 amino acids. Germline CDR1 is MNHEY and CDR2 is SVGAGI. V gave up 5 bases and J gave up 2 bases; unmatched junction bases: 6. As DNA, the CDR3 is TGTGCCAGCAGTCCCCGGGACTACCCCTACGAGCAGTACCTC. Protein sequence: CASSPRDYPYEQYL.

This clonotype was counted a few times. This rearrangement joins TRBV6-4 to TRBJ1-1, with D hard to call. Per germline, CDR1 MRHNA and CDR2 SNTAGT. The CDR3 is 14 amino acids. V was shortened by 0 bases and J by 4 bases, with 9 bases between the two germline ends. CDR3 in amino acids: CASSDSSRGTEAFF. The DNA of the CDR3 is TGTGCCAGCAGTGACTCGAGTCGGGGCACTGAAGCTTTCTTT.

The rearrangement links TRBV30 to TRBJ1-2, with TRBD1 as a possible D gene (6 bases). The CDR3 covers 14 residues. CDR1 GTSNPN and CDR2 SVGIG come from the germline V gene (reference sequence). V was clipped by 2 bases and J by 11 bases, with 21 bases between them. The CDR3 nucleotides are TGTGCCTGGAGTTCGGGCGGGCGCTCGAGGGGGTACACCTTC. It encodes CAWSSGGRSRGYTF.

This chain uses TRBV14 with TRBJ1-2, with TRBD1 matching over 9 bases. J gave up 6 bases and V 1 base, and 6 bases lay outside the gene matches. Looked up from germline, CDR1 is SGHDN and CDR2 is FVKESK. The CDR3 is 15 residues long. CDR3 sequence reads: CASSQVWTGADGYTF. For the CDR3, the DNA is TGTGCCAGCAGCCAAGTCTGGACAGGGGCGGATGGCTACACCTTC.

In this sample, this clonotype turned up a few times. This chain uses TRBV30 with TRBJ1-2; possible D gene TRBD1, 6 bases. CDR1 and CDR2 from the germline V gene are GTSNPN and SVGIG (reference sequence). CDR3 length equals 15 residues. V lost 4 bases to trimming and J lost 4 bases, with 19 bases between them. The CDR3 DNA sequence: TGTGCCTGGACCCCTCGGGACAAAAGGAGCTATGGCTACACCTTC. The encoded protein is CAWTPRDKRSYGYTF.

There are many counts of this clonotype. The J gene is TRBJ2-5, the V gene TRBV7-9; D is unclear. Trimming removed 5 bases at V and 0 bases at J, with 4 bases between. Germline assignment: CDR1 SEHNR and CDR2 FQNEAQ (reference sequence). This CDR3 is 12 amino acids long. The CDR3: CASSGDQETQYF. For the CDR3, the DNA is TGTGCCAGCAGCGGGGACCAAGAGACCCAGTACTTC.

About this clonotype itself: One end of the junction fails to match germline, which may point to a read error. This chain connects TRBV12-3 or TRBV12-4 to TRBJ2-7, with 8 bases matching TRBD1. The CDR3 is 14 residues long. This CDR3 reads CASSRWTGNYEQYF. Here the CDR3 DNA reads TGCGCCAGCAGTCGGTGGACAGGGAACTACGAGCAGTACTTC.

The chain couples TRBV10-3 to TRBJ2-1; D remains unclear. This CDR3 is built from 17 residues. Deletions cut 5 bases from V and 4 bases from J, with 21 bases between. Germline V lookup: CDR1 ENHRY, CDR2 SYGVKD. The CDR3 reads CAISLMGVGARYNEQFF. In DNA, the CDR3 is TGTGCCATCAGTTTAATGGGTGTCGGAGCCAGGTACAATGAGCAGTTCTTC.

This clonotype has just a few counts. The CDR3 protein is CASSPPPTGLPYEQYF. The CDR3 nucleotides are TGTGCCAGCAGCCCACCTCCTACGGGACTCCCCTACGAGCAGTACTTC. The chain has TRBV28 and TRBJ2-7; D may be TRBD2 (6 bases). The germline V gene encodes CDR1 MDHEN and CDR2 SYDVKM. The CDR3 is made up of 16 amino acids. The germline V and J ends were trimmed by 6 bases and 2 bases, with 20 bases remaining between them.

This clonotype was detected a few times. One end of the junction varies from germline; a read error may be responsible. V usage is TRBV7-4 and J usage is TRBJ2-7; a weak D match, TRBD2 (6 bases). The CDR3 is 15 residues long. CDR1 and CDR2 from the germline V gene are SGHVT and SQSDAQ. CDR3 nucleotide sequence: TGCGCCAGCAGTTTAACTCGGGACTCCTCCTACGAGCAGTACTTC. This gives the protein CASSLTRDSSYEQYF.

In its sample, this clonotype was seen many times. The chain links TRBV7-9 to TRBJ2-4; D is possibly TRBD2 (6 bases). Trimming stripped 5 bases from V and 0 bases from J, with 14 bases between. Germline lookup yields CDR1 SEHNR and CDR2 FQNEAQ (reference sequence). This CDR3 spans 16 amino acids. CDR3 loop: CASSQVLGRAKNIQYF. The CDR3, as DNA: TGTGCCAGCAGCCAGGTCCTCGGGAGAGCCAAAAACATTCAGTACTTC. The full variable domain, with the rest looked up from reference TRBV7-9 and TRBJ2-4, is DTGVSQNPRHKITKRGQNVTFRCDPISEHNRLYWYRQTLGQGPEFLTYFQNEAQLEKSRLLSDRFSAERPKGSFSTLEIQRTEQGDSAMYLCASSQVLGRAKNIQYFGAGTRLSVL.

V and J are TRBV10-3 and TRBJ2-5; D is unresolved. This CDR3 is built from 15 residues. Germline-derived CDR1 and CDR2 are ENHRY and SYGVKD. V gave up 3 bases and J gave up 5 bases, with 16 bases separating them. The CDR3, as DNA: TGTGCCATCAGTGACCCGGGTCTTATAGGGGAGACCCAGTACTTC. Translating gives CAISDPGLIGETQYF.

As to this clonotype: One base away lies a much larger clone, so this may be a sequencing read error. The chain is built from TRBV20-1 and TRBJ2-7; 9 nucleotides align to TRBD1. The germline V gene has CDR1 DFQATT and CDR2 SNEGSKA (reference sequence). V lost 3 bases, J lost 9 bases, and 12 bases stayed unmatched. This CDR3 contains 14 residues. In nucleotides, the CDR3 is TGCAGTGCTAGCCGGGACAGGGCTCGGTGGTGGCAGTACTTC. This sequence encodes CSASRDRARWWQYF.

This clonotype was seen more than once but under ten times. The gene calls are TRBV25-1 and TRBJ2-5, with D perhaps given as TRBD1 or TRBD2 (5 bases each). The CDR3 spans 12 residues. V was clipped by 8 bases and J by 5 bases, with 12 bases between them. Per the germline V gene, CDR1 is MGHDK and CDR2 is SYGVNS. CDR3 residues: CASERGRETQYF. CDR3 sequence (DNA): TGTGCCAGCGAGAGGGGAAGGGAGACCCAGTACTTC.

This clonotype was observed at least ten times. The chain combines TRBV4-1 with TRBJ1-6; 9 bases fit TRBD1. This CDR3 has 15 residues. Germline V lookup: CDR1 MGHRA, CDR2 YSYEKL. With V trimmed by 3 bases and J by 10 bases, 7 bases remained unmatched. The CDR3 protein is CASSQAGTGLSPLHF. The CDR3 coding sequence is TGCGCCAGCAGCCAGGCCGGGACAGGGCTGTCACCCCTCCACTTT.

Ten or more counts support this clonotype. The DNA for the CDR3 is TGTGCCAGCAGTTACTCTGCGGGGGGCTACGAGCAGTACTTC. Its protein product is CASSYSAGGYEQYF. The V call is TRBV6-6, the J call TRBJ2-7; 8 positions match TRBD2. The CDR3 runs to 14 residues. Germline CDR1 is MNHNY and CDR2 is SVGAGI (reference sequence). Losses at the gene ends were 0 bases for V and 3 bases for J; bases not matched to a gene: 1.